These 21 T cell receptor beta chains were all obtained from the same sample, sequenced in a study of response to subunit inactivated influenza vaccine. TCRdb independently ran MiXCR on the RT-PCR reads; one entry per CDR3 protein. The sample comprises 500,000 to 750,000 distinct CDR3 sequences, 11% to 15% of which are singletons, and 11% rests with the top ten. The source was PBMCs from blood, collected about 11 days after vaccination. The receptors were sampled from a man between 45 and 60 years old who received an inactivated influenza vaccine.

Only a few counts were recorded for this clonotype. The rearrangement uses TRBV3-1 and TRBJ1-5; 9 positions agree with TRBD1. The germline gives CDR1 LGHDT, CDR2 YNNKEL (reference sequence). The CDR3 contains 14 residues. V shed 1 base, J shed 6 bases, and the junction held 1 base outside the gene matches. The DNA for the CDR3 is TGTGCCAGCAGCCAAGGGACAGGGGCTCAGCCCCAGCATTTT. This encodes CASSQGTGAQPQHF.

The rearrangement joins TRBV12-3 or TRBV12-4 to TRBJ2-1; D gene uncertain. V lost 3 bases, J lost 4 bases, and 7 bases lay in between. The CDR3 extends over 13 amino acids. The CDR3 protein is CASSFDGYNEQFF. The DNA of the CDR3 is TGTGCCAGCAGTTTCGACGGATACAATGAGCAGTTCTTC.

Only a few counts were recorded for this clonotype. The chain is built from TRBV12-3 or TRBV12-4 and TRBJ2-1; TRBD1 agrees at 8 bases. Losses at the gene ends were 8 bases for V and 4 bases for J; bases not matched to a gene: 10. The CDR3 has 15 amino acids. The DNA for the CDR3 is TGTGCCAGCGGGTCGACAGGGGCACAGTACAATGAGCAGTTCTTC. It encodes CASGSTGAQYNEQFF.

The table lists this clonotype with a few counts. This chain links TRBV9 with TRBJ2-7, with TRBD2 matching over 7 bases. This CDR3 region has 14 residues. CDR1 and CDR2 (germline): SGDLS, YYNGEE. Trimming at V came to 2 bases and at J to 4 bases, leaving 6 bases not matched to a gene. DNA of the CDR3: TGTGCCAGCAGCGTTGGCGGGAGCGGATACGAGCAGTACTTC. This translates into CASSVGGSGYEQYF.

This clonotype was observed a handful of times. The V call is TRBV11-2, the J call TRBJ1-4; D is uncertain. The CDR3 runs to 14 residues. The germline V gene has CDR1 SGHAT and CDR2 FQNNGV. V was trimmed by 3 bases and J by 5 bases, leaving 10 bases between them. The CDR3 DNA sequence: TGTGCCAGCAGCTTTGCGGTGGCGAATGAAAAACTGTTTTTT. This gives the protein CASSFAVANEKLFF.

The chain carries TRBV10-3 and TRBJ2-7, with 12 bases identical to TRBD2. Germline CDR1 reads ENHRY; CDR2 reads SYGVKD. The CDR3 sequence is 15 residues long. Trimming took 0 bases from V and 6 from J; bases not matched to a gene: 3. The CDR3 spells CAISESILAGGEQYF. The DNA of the CDR3 is TGTGCCATCAGTGAGTCGATACTAGCGGGAGGCGAGCAGTACTTC.

This clonotype has ten or more counts. This rearrangement joins TRBV28 to TRBJ2-7; 7 positions agree with TRBD2. This CDR3 region has 13 residues. Germline V gives CDR1 MDHEN, CDR2 SYDVKM. The V segment lost 8 bases and the J segment 0 bases; nucleotides outside the gene matches: 4. CDR3 nucleotide sequence: TGTGCCAGCGCCCGGGGGGTCTCCTACGAGCAGTACTTC. Translating it yields CASARGVSYEQYF.

The V call is TRBV7-8, the J call TRBJ1-2; no definite D call. V was trimmed by 5 bases and J by 2 bases, leaving 12 bases between them. The germline gives CDR1 SGHVS, CDR2 FQNEAQ. The length of the CDR3 is 14 residues. CDR3 sequence (DNA): TGTGCCAGCAGCATGGGCCCGGCGAACTATGGCTACACCTTC. This encodes CASSMGPANYGYTF.

This chain connects TRBV7-2 to TRBJ1-1, with a possible D match to TRBD1 (6 bases). Germline CDR1 is SGHTA and CDR2 is FQGNSA. V was pared by 1 base and J by 0 bases, with 12 bases between. The CDR3 runs to 16 residues. CDR3 protein: CASSLDAGGMNTEAFF. CDR3 nucleotides: TGTGCCAGCAGCTTAGATGCGGGGGGCATGAACACTGAAGCTTTCTTT.

The V call is TRBV12-3 or TRBV12-4, the J call TRBJ2-6; 7 bases match TRBD1. The CDR3 is 16 residues long. V was pared by 5 bases and J by 2 bases, with 6 bases of the junction left unmatched. The CDR3 loop reads CASSKRGGAGANVLTF. For the CDR3, the DNA is TGTGCCAGCAGTAAGCGAGGGGGCGCTGGGGCCAACGTCCTGACTTTC.

V gene TRBV5-1 combines with J gene TRBJ2-5; TRBD2 aligns across 7 bases. This CDR3 comprises 14 residues. CDR1 is SGHRS, CDR2 YFSETQ, per germline. Trimming took 7 bases from V and 2 from J; bases not matched to a gene: 8. The DNA of the CDR3 is TGCGCCAGCTCGGGGGGACTAATACAAGAGACCCAGTACTTC. Translated: CASSGGLIQETQYF. The whole variable domain, filled in from reference TRBV5-1 and TRBJ2-5, reads KAGVTQTPRYLIKTRGQQVTLSCSPISGHRSVSWYQQTPGQGLQFLFEYFSETQRNKGNFPGRFSGRQFSNSRSEMNVSTLELGDSALYLCASSGGLIQETQYFGPGTRLLVL.

This clonotype was seen a handful of times. CDR3 nucleotide sequence: TGTGCCAGCAGCTTAGTGACAGGGTTCAATCAGCCCCAGCATTTT. Its translation: CASSLVTGFNQPQHF. V and J are TRBV7-2 and TRBJ1-5, with TRBD1 identical over 7 bases. Germline CDR1 SGHTA, CDR2 FQGNSA. The CDR3 is 15 amino acids. J lost 3 bases, V lost 1 base, and 3 bases had no gene match.

This clonotype occurred many times. J is TRBJ1-6 and V is TRBV3-1, with 9 nucleotides matching TRBD1. The CDR3 extends over 16 amino acids. V lost 1 base and J lost 9; bases outside the gene matches: 7. Germline-derived CDR1 and CDR2 are LGHDT and YNNKEL (reference sequence). In nucleotides, the CDR3 is TGTGCCAGCAGCCAAGCAGGGACAGGGAATGGTTCACCCCTCCACTTT. Translating gives CASSQAGTGNGSPLHF.

The rearrangement links TRBV21-1 to TRBJ2-4. TRBV21-1 is a listed pseudogene. CDR3 length equals 14 residues. In nucleotides, the CDR3 is TGTGCCAGCAGCAAAGCGGGGCCCAAAAACATTCAGTACTTC. Amino acids: CASSKAGPKNIQYF.

V gene TRBV7-2 combines with J gene TRBJ2-7; D might be TRBD2 (6 bases). This CDR3 is built from 13 residues. Germline assignment: CDR1 SGHTA and CDR2 FQGNSA. V shed 2 bases and J shed 4 bases, with 9 bases lying between them. Written as DNA, the CDR3 is TGTGCCAGCAGCTTAATCCGGGGGTACGAGCAGTACTTC. Its protein product is CASSLIRGYEQYF.

This chain joins TRBV10-2 and TRBJ2-3; unclear D gene. The CDR3 totals 16 residues. Trimming took off 10 bases at V and 5 bases at J, with 25 bases between the two ends. Germline V gives CDR1 WSHSY, CDR2 SAAADI. CDR3 coding DNA: TGCGCCACCTCCTGGGAAAAGCTTGACGTGGGAGATACGCAGTATTTT. It codes for CATSWEKLDVGDTQYF.

This clonotype was seen only a few times. V gene TRBV9 combines with J gene TRBJ2-3; 9 positions match TRBD1. CDR3 length: 15 amino acids. In germline, CDR1 is SGDLS, CDR2 YYNGEE. V dropped 4 bases and J dropped 4; count of bases not matched to a gene: 7. This chain's CDR3 is CASSQRTGESDTQYF. CDR3 sequence (DNA): TGTGCCAGCAGCCAAAGGACAGGGGAGTCAGATACGCAGTATTTT. Filled out from reference TRBV9 and TRBJ2-3, the complete variable domain reads DSGVTQTPKHLITATGQRVTLRCSPRSGDLSVYWYQQSLDQGLQFLIQYYNGEERAKGNILERFSAQQFPDLHSELNLSSLELGDSALYFCASSQRTGESDTQYFGPGTRLTVL.

This clonotype was observed a handful of times. V is TRBV5-6 and J is TRBJ2-7; tentatively, D is TRBD1 (5 bases). Trimming shortened V by 5 bases and J by 6 bases, and 12 bases separated the two germline ends. The CDR3 has 12 amino acids. CDR1 and CDR2 from the germline V gene are SGHDT and YYEEEE. CDR3 amino acids: CASSSTVSEQYF. The CDR3 DNA reads TGTGCCAGCAGTTCGACAGTTTCCGAGCAGTACTTC. Filled out from reference TRBV5-6 and TRBJ2-7, the complete variable domain reads DAGVTQSPTHLIKTRGQQVTLRCSPKSGHDTVSWYQQALGQGPQFIFQYYEEEERQRGNFPDRFSGHQFPNYSSELNVNALLLGDSALYLCASSSTVSEQYFGPGTRLTVT.

This chain joins TRBV7-6 and TRBJ1-3, with a weak D call TRBD1 (6 bases). From germline, CDR1 is SGHVS and CDR2 FNYEAQ. CDR3 length: 14 amino acids. Trimming cost V 4 bases and J 4 bases, with 11 bases left between them. This CDR3 is CASSSRGWGNTIYF. CDR3 in DNA: TGTGCCAGCAGCTCCAGGGGATGGGGAAACACCATATATTTT. Looking up the rest from reference TRBV7-6 and TRBJ1-3 gives the full variable domain: GAGVSQSPRYKVTKRGQDVALRCDPISGHVSLYWYRQALGQGPEFLTYFNYEAQQDKSGLPNDRFSAERPEGSISTLTIQRTEQRDSAMYRCASSSRGWGNTIYFGEGSWLTVV.

This chain uses TRBV28 with TRBJ2-1, with TRBD1 matching 7 bases. The CDR3 runs to 17 residues. Germline assignment: CDR1 MDHEN and CDR2 SYDVKM. The V and J ends lost 3 bases and 10 bases, in that order; junction bases with no gene match: 18. CDR3 coding DNA: TGTGCCAGCAGTTTTGGTTACGCCGGACAGGAATTATTGGAGCAGTTCTTC. Residues: CASSFGYAGQELLEQFF.

The sample holds a few counts of this clonotype. The gene calls are TRBV4-3 and TRBJ2-3; 12 nucleotides match TRBD2. V was clipped by 2 bases and J by 4 bases; unmatched bases: 7. The CDR3 has 17 amino acids. The germline V gene has CDR1 LGHNA and CDR2 YSLEER. CDR3 amino acids: CASSQSSGRDPPDTQYF. CDR3 DNA sequence: TGCGCCAGCAGCCAATCTAGCGGGAGGGACCCCCCAGATACGCAGTATTTT.